These 4 T cell receptor beta chains came from one sample sequenced in a study of OX40 agonist ivuxolimab in advanced cancers. The protocol was immunoSEQ multiplex PCR, while the TCRdb copy is restricted to in-frame clones and leaves out a portion. The table records 65,000 to 95,000 clones, just over 85% of them present only once. This specimen consisted of CD4+ or CD8+ T cells sorted from blood, obtained in a trial of the OX40 agonist ivuxolimab. These receptors were obtained from an adult with an advanced solid tumor such as melanoma, head and neck, liver or kidney cancer.

The rearrangement joins TRBV4-3 to TRBJ1-4; D might be TRBD1 (5 bases). The ends were cut back, 4 bases at V and 7 bases at J, with 19 bases in the middle. Germline V CDR1 and CDR2: LGHNA, YSLEER. The CDR3 sequence is 16 residues long. This chain's CDR3 is CASSPLGDGAGEKLFF. The CDR3, as DNA: TGCGCCAGCAGCCCACTGGGGGACGGAGCAGGTGAAAAACTGTTTTTT.

The V gene is TRBV7-2, the J gene TRBJ1-4; D ambiguous. This CDR3 is 13 amino acids long. CDR1 SGHTA and CDR2 FQGNSA come from the germline V gene. V lost 3 bases, J lost 3 bases, and 5 bases lay in between. CDR3 in amino acids: CASSLEPNEKLFF. Here the CDR3 DNA reads TGTGCCAGCAGCTTGGAGCCTAATGAAAAACTGTTTTTT.

The CDR3 DNA sequence: TGTGCCAGCAGTTACTCGGTCCCTAAGCCCACAGATACGCAGTATTTT. It codes for CASSYSVPKPTDTQYF. The chain has TRBV6-5 and TRBJ2-3; D gene unclear. Germline CDR1 is MNHEY and CDR2 is SVGAGI. This CDR3 is 16 amino acids long. V shed 0 bases and J shed 2 bases, with 12 bases lying between them.

V and J are TRBV7-9 and TRBJ2-1; D uncertain. V lost 3 bases, J lost 3 bases, and 15 bases lay in between. The CDR3 length is 16 residues. The V gene's germline CDR1 is SEHNR and CDR2 FQNEAQ (reference sequence). The CDR3 nucleotides are TGTGCCAGCAGCTTCTTTATCTCAAACTTCTACAATGAGCAGTTCTTC. As protein: CASSFFISNFYNEQFF.